The 20 T cell receptor beta chains below come from one sample, sequenced in a study of cytomegalovirus exposure and HLA in healthy donors. PCR primers comprised 60 Vbeta and 13 Jbeta primers. TCRdb's table, derived via immunoSEQ multiplex PCR, lists solely in-frame clones and lacks some. The repertoire holds approximately 160,000 clones, with around 80% as singletons. The sample taken for sequencing was PBMCs. The receptors here all came from a woman aged 40-49 years in good health and CMV-seronegative.

V and J are TRBV28 and TRBJ1-1; no clear D gene. This CDR3 is built from 13 residues. The V end was cut by 6 bases, the J end by 3 bases, with 11 bases between. Germline-derived CDR1 and CDR2 are MDHEN and SYDVKM. The CDR3 is CASSSQPYTEAFF. The CDR3, as DNA: TGTGCCAGCAGCTCACAGCCCTACACTGAAGCTTTCTTT.

This chain uses TRBV11-2 with TRBJ2-7, with TRBD1 as a possible D gene (6 bases). V shed 6 bases and J shed 6 bases, with 18 bases lying between them. This CDR3 contains 14 residues. Germline V CDR1 and CDR2: SGHAT, FQNNGV. The CDR3 nucleotides read TGTGCCAGCAGTCCCCGCAGGGGTACATTCGAGCAGTACTTC. Residues: CASSPRRGTFEQYF.

The chain uses TRBV19 and TRBJ2-7; the D gene is possibly TRBD1 (5 bases). Deletions cut 11 bases from V and 3 bases from J, with 11 bases between. Germline values: CDR1 LNHDA, CDR2 SQIVND (reference sequence). CDR3 size: 11 residues. The CDR3 DNA reads TGTGCCTCCCAGGGCAGCTACGAGCAGTACTTC. Encoded protein: CASQGSYEQYF.

The chain employs TRBV7-3 and TRBJ2-3; 8 positions match TRBD1. The CDR3 spans 15 residues. Germline CDR1 reads SGHTA; CDR2 reads FQGTGA. V lost 2 bases, J lost 5 bases, and 6 bases stayed unmatched. The CDR3 bases are TGTGCCAGCAGCTTAGGGACAGGCCGGCAAGATACGCAGTATTTT. As protein: CASSLGTGRQDTQYF.

This rearrangement joins TRBV18 to TRBJ2-5, with 7 bases matching TRBD2. The length of the CDR3 is 16 residues. The germline V gene has CDR1 KGHSH and CDR2 LQKENI. V shed 1 base, J shed 3 bases, and the junction held 8 bases outside the gene matches. DNA of the CDR3: TGTGCCAGCTCACCACGAGTAGGTGCGGGGGAAGAGACCCAGTACTTC. As protein: CASSPRVGAGEETQYF. Combining the CDR3 with reference TRBV18 and TRBJ2-5 gives the whole variable domain NAGVMQNPRHLVRRRGQEARLRCSPMKGHSHVYWYRQLPEEGLKFMVYLQKENIIDESGMPKERFSAEFPKEGPSILRIQQVVRGDSAAYFCASSPRVGAGEETQYFGPGTRLLVL.

The chain carries TRBV6-6 and TRBJ2-1, with 8 bases matching TRBD2. V gave up 6 bases and J gave up 5 bases; unmatched junction bases: 12. This CDR3 has 16 amino acids. Per germline, CDR1 MNHNY and CDR2 SVGAGI (reference sequence). CDR3 nucleotide sequence: TGTGCCAGCAGCTTATGGGTAGCGGGGCCCGACAATGAGCAGTTCTTC. Translating gives CASSLWVAGPDNEQFF.

In this sample, this clone turned up a few times. This CDR3 is CASTQGGYSTGELFF. CDR3 nucleotide sequence: TGTGCCAGCACTCAGGGAGGTTACAGCACCGGGGAGCTGTTTTTT. The V gene is TRBV6-1, the J gene TRBJ2-2, with D possibly TRBD2 on 6 matching bases. The CDR3 extends over 15 amino acids. V was pared by 7 bases and J by 4 bases, with 16 bases between. In germline, CDR1 is MNHNS, CDR2 SASEGT.

CDR3 bases: TGTGCCTGGAGTGTGAGTCGAAGCACTGAAGCTTTCTTT. Protein sequence: CAWSVSRSTEAFF. The chain has TRBV30 and TRBJ1-1; D unresolved. CDR3 size: 13 residues. The germline V and J ends were trimmed by 0 bases and 4 bases, with 9 bases remaining between them. Germline loops: CDR1 GTSNPN, CDR2 SVGIG (reference sequence).

This clone occurred a few times. V usage is TRBV5-1 and J usage is TRBJ2-7; 8 nucleotides agree with TRBD2. This CDR3 has 16 amino acids. Germline values: CDR1 SGHRS, CDR2 YFSETQ. Germline trimming cut 0 bases from V and 3 bases from J; bases unmatched to any gene: 8. The CDR3 DNA sequence: TGCGCCAGCAGCTTGGGGAGCGGGAGCCCTTTCTACGAGCAGTACTTC. This encodes CASSLGSGSPFYEQYF.

With respect to this clone: At the DNA level, this CDR3 is encoded by other sequences in the same sample as well. The rearrangement joins TRBV6-1 to TRBJ1-5; D unclear. From germline, CDR1 is MNHNS and CDR2 SASEGT. The V gene lost 0 bases and the J gene lost 0 bases, with 3 bases spanning the gap. CDR3 length equals 14 residues. The CDR3 bases are TGTGCCAGCAGTGAAGCCGGTAGCAATCAGCCCCAGCATTTT. Encoded protein: CASSEAGSNQPQHF.

The genes are TRBV11-3 and TRBJ2-7; 7 bases are a match to TRBD1. The junction had 10 bases not matched to a gene; V was cut back by 5 bases and J by 9 bases. Germline V gene lookup returns CDR1 SGHNT and CDR2 YENEEA. The CDR3 extends over 13 amino acids. The DNA for the CDR3 is TGTGCCAGCAGCACAGTAGTAAGGGGGCGGCAGTACTTC. This translates into CASSTVVRGRQYF.

V and J are TRBV9 and TRBJ2-1, with TRBD2 as a possible D gene (6 bases). The germline V and J ends were trimmed by 0 bases and 0 bases, with 13 bases remaining between them. This CDR3 region has 17 residues. CDR1 and CDR2 (germline): SGDLS, YYNGEE. CDR3 DNA sequence: TGTGCCAGCAGCGTAGATAGCGGAAGTAGCTCCTACAATGAGCAGTTCTTC. As protein: CASSVDSGSSSYNEQFF.

This rearrangement joins TRBV7-3 to TRBJ2-1; perhaps TRBD2 as D (9 bases). Deletions cut 7 bases from V and 4 bases from J, with 23 bases between. The CDR3 length is 17 residues. Looked up from germline, CDR1 is SGHTA and CDR2 is FQGTGA. CDR3 sequence reads: CASTPGGGRAEYNEQFF. The CDR3 bases are TGTGCCAGCACCCCAGGGGGCGGGAGGGCCGAGTACAATGAGCAGTTCTTC.

This rearrangement joins TRBV19 to TRBJ2-7, with a weak D call TRBD2 (6 bases). Germline values: CDR1 LNHDA, CDR2 SQIVND (reference sequence). CDR3 size: 14 residues. Deletions cut 10 bases from V and 5 bases from J, with 21 bases between. CDR3 in amino acids: CAIRPSPGSHEQYF. In DNA, the CDR3 is TGTGCCATTCGGCCATCTCCCGGGAGCCACGAGCAGTACTTC.

This clone is a singleton in its sample. The V and J genes are TRBV5-4 and TRBJ2-1; D remains unclear. Looked up from germline, CDR1 is SGHNT and CDR2 is YYREEE (reference sequence). Trimming stripped 0 bases from V and 5 bases from J, with 12 bases between. There are 15 residues in the CDR3. The CDR3 DNA reads as TGTGCCAGCAGCTTGGAGATAGAGGCGAACAATGAGCAGTTCTTC. This gives the protein CASSLEIEANNEQFF.

The chain employs TRBV11-2 and TRBJ2-2; the match to TRBD1 covers 8 bases. The CDR3 sequence is 13 residues long. With V trimmed by 6 bases and J by 4 bases, 1 base remained unmatched. Germline-derived CDR1 and CDR2 are SGHAT and FQNNGV. Here the CDR3 DNA reads TGTGCCAGCAGGACAGGGGCCACCGGGGAGCTGTTTTTT. It is translated as CASRTGATGELFF.

V is TRBV9 and J is TRBJ2-1; no firm D call. V shed 0 bases and J shed 0 bases, with 10 bases lying between them. The germline V gene encodes CDR1 SGDLS and CDR2 YYNGEE. The CDR3 sequence is 16 residues long. The CDR3 sequence: CASSVVGASSYNEQFF. Here the CDR3 DNA reads TGTGCCAGCAGCGTAGTAGGAGCAAGCTCCTACAATGAGCAGTTCTTC.

V usage is TRBV2 and J usage is TRBJ1-5; D may be TRBD1 (6 bases). Germline assignment: CDR1 SNHLY and CDR2 FYNNEI. V was cut by 3 bases and J by 7 bases, with 16 bases left in between. The CDR3 consists of 15 residues. CDR3 loop: CASSEGEGGGQPQHF. CDR3 nucleotide sequence: TGTGCCAGCAGTGAGGGGGAAGGGGGTGGGCAGCCCCAGCATTTT.

The rearrangement joins TRBV5-1 to TRBJ2-6; the D gene is possibly TRBD2 (6 bases). The CDR3 runs to 20 residues. V was clipped by 0 bases and J by 0 bases, with 19 bases between them. CDR1 is SGHRS and CDR2 is YFSETQ in the germline V gene. In DNA form, the CDR3 reads TGCGCCAGCAGCTTGGGATCCGTGGGTCAGGGACTCTCTGGGGCCAACGTCCTGACTTTC. It yields the protein CASSLGSVGQGLSGANVLTF.

This chain joins TRBV27 and TRBJ2-7, with 12 bases that match TRBD1. Germline V gives CDR1 MNHEY, CDR2 SMNVEV (reference sequence). CDR3 length equals 16 residues. V lost 3 bases to trimming and J lost 5 bases; unmatched junction nucleotides: 8. The CDR3 nucleotides read TGTGCCAGCAGTTTTCGGTCCGGGACAGGGGGCAACGAGCAGTACTTC. Protein sequence: CASSFRSGTGGNEQYF.